This record looks at one TCR beta chain sequence and its context. Its specific antigen is unknown. Nothing much larger sits one base from this clone, and base qualities are not available. Sequencing was carried out with an Illumina HiSeq 2500. Quantitative 5'-RACE with molecular barcodes was used to prepare TCR beta libraries. In the authors' own workflow: A new computational method, built on a probabilistic model of VDJ rearrangement, was used to identify disease-linked TCR variants. In-frame beta chains were kept once TCRdb had trimmed the public reads at Q25 with fastp and called clones with MiXCR. Rows matching on CDR3 protein sequence are summarized as one entry with the most common DNA and genes. TCRdb, rather than the study authors, made the V and J calls. Counted in this sample were 220,000 or so distinct CDR3 sequences; around 17% of them appeared once. The ten largest clones represent 42% of the sample.

This specimen comes from a study of CD8 T cells in ankylosing spondylitis (dated by TCRdb to 2017 to 2019). In terms of the full investigation: The study profiled T cell receptor beta repertoires in healthy donors and ankylosing spondylitis patients to find disease-linked TCR variants. Peripheral blood was sampled, and synovial fluid was also collected from ankylosing spondylitis patients. The full study cohort comprised 25 ankylosing spondylitis patients and about a hundred healthy donors. Study-wide conclusions, independent of this receptor: Some motif variants had previously been reported in the synovial fluid and blood of reactive arthritis patients, which suggests shared mechanisms of disease initiation. Significant enrichment of the disease-linked clones was reported in matched synovial fluid samples from ankylosing spondylitis patients. The disease-linked clones showed a CD8+ phenotype and occurred at relatively low frequencies in peripheral blood. Blood from ankylosing spondylitis patients appeared to be characterized by a TCR beta motif composed of about eight highly homologous amino acid variants.

Clipping removes 0 bases from V and 7 bases from J, with 13 as the unmatched junction base count. From a lookup of the germline V gene (reference sequence), CDR1 and CDR2 are SGHKS and YYEKEE. Inclusive of the bounding cysteine and phenylalanine, the CDR3 is 18 residues long. Kept here is only the CDR3 DNA, which spans 54 bases and is read in frame from base 1. This chain is built from TRBV5-5 and TRBJ2-2, and 9 junctional nucleotides match TRBD1. The sequence was collected from a male donor with ankylosing spondylitis. Sequenced input: blood, either unsorted or a sorted T cell fraction (not recorded which). The nucleotide sequence reads as follows: TGTGCCAGCAGCTTGGAGTTAGGACAGGGGACCGAAGTCGGGGAGCTGTTTTTT. Its protein is CASSLELGQGTEVGELFF.